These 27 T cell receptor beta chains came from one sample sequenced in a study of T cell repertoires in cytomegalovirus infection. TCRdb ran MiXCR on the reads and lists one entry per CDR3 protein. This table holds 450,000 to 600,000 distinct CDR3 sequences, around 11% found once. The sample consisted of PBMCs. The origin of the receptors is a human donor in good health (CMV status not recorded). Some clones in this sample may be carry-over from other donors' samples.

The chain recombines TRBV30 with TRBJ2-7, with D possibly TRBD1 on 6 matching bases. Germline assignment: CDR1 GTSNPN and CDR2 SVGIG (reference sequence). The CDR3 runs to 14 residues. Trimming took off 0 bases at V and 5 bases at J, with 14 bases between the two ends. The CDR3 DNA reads TGTGCCTGGAGTGTTACCGGACAGCACCACGAGCAGTACTTC. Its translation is CAWSVTGQHHEQYF. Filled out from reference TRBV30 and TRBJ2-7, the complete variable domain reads SQTIHQWPATLVQPVGSPLSLECTVEGTSNPNLYWYRQAAGRGLQLLFYSVGIGQISSEVPQNLSASRPQDRQFILSSKKLLLSDSGFYLCAWSVTGQHHEQYFGPGTRLTVT.

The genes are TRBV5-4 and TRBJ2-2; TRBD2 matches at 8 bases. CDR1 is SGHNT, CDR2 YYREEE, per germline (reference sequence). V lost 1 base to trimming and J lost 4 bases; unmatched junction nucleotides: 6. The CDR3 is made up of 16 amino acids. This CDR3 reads CASSLPSGSSTGELFF. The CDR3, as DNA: TGTGCCAGCAGCTTGCCCAGCGGGAGTTCCACCGGGGAGCTGTTTTTT.

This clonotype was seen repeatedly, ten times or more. In DNA, the CDR3 is TGTGCCAGCAGTTCCCTACTAGCGGGCCCTAACAATGAGCAGTTCTTC. Translating gives CASSSLLAGPNNEQFF. V is TRBV27 and J is TRBJ2-1; 9 nucleotides align to TRBD2. CDR1 and CDR2 (germline): MNHEY, SMNVEV (reference sequence). The CDR3 runs 16 residues. Trimming at V came to 4 bases and at J to 5 bases, leaving 9 bases not matched to a gene.

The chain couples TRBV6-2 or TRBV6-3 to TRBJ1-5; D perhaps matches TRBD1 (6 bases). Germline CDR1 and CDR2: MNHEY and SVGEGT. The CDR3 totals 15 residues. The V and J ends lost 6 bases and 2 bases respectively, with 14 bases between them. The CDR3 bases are TGTGCCAGCAGGACGCGGGACAACGGCAATCAGCCCCAGCATTTT. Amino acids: CASRTRDNGNQPQHF.

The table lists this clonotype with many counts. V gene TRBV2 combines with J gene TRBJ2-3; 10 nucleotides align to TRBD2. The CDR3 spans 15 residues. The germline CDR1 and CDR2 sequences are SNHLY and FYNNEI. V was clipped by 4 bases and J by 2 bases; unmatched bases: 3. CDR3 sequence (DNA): TGTGCCAGCAGTGCTAGCGGGAGATCCACAGATACGCAGTATTTT. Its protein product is CASSASGRSTDTQYF.

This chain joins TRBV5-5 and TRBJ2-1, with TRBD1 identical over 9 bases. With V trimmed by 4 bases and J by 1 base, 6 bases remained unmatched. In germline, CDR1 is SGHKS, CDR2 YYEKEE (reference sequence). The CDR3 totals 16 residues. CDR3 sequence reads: CASSRQGGRSYNEQFF. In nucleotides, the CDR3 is TGTGCCAGCAGCCGACAGGGGGGCCGATCCTACAATGAGCAGTTCTTC.

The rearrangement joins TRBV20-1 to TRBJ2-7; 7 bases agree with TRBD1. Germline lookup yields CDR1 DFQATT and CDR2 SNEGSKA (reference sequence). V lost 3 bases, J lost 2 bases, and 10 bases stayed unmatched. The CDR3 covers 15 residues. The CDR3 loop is CSASPLVGGAYEQYF. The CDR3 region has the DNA TGCAGTGCTAGCCCGCTAGTAGGGGGCGCCTACGAGCAGTACTTC.

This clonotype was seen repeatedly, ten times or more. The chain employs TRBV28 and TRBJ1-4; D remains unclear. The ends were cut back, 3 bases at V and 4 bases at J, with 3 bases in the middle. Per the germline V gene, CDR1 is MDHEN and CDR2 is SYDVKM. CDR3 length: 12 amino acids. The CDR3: CASSFGNEKLFF. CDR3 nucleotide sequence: TGTGCCAGCAGTTTTGGTAATGAAAAACTGTTTTTT.

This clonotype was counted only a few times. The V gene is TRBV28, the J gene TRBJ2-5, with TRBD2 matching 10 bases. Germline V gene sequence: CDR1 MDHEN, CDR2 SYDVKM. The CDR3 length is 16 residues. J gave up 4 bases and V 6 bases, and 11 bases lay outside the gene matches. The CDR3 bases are TGTGCCAGCAGCTCTGCACTAGCGGGAACCCCAGAGACCCAGTACTTC. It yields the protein CASSSALAGTPETQYF.

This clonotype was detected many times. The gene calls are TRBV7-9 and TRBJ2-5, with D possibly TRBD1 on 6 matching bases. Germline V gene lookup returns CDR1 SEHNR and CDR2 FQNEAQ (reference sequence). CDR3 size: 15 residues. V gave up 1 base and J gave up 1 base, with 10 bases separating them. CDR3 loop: CASSLDDRPQETQYF. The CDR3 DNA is TGTGCCAGCAGCTTAGACGACAGGCCCCAAGAGACCCAGTACTTC.

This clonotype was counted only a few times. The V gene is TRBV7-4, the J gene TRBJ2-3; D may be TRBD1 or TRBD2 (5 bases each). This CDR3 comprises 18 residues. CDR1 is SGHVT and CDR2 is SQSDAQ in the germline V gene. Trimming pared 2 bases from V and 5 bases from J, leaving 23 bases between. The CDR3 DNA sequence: TGTGCCAGCAGCTTAACTATCGGGACGCCCATAGATGGAGATACGCAGTATTTT. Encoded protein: CASSLTIGTPIDGDTQYF.

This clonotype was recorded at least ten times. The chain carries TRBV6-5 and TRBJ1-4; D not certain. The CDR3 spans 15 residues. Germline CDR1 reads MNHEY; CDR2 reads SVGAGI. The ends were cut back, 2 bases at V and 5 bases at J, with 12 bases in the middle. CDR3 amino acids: CASSYNGLRNEKLFF. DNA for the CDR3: TGTGCCAGCAGTTACAATGGCCTTAGAAATGAAAAACTGTTTTTT.

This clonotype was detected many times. For the CDR3, the DNA is TGTGCCAGCAGTTATGGGACGGAGCCAAACGGCTACACCTTC. Amino acids: CASSYGTEPNGYTF. The chain employs TRBV6-5 and TRBJ1-2, with a tentative D call TRBD1 (5 bases). Per germline, CDR1 MNHEY and CDR2 SVGAGI. The V end lost 3 bases, the J end lost 8 bases, and 16 bases lay between the germline ends. This CDR3 region has 14 residues.

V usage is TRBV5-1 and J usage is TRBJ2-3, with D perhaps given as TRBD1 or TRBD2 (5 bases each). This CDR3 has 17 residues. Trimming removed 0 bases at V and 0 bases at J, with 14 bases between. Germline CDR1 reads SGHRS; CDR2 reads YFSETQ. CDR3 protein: CASSLEPGPSSTDTQYF. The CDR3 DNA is TGCGCCAGCAGCTTGGAACCGGGACCTTCTAGCACAGATACGCAGTATTTT. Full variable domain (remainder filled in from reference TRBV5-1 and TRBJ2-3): KAGVTQTPRYLIKTRGQQVTLSCSPISGHRSVSWYQQTPGQGLQFLFEYFSETQRNKGNFPGRFSGRQFSNSRSEMNVSTLELGDSALYLCASSLEPGPSSTDTQYFGPGTRLTVL.

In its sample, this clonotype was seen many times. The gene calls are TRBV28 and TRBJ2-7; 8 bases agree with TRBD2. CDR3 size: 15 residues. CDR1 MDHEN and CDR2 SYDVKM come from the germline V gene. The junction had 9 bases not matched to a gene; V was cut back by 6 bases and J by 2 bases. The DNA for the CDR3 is TGTGCCAGCAGATCAGCGGGAGTAGTGACCTACGAGCAGTACTTC. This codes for CASRSAGVVTYEQYF.

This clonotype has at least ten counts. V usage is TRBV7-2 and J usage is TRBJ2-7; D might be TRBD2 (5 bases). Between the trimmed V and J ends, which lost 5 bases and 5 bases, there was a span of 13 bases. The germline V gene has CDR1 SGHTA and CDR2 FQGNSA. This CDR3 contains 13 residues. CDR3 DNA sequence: TGTGCCAGCAGCGGGCTAGGAGGCCACGAGCAGTACTTC. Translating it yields CASSGLGGHEQYF. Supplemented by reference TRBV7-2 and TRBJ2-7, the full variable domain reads GAGVSQSPSNKVTEKGKDVELRCDPISGHTALYWYRQSLGQGLEFLIYFQGNSAPDKSGLPSDRFSAERTGGSVSTLTIQRTQQEDSAVYLCASSGLGGHEQYFGPGTRLTVT.

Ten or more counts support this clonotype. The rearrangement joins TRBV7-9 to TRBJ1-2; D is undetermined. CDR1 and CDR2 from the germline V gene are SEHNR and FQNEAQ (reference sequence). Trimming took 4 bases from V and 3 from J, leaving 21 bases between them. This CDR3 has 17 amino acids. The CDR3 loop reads CASSYPGRARRDYGYTF. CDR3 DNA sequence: TGTGCCAGCAGCTACCCCGGAAGAGCCCGACGGGACTATGGCTACACCTTC.

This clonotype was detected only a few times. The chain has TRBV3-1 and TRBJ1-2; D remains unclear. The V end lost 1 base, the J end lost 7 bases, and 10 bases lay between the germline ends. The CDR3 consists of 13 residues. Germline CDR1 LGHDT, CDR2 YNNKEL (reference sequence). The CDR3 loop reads CASSQVEKGGYTF. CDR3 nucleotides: TGTGCCAGCAGCCAAGTCGAGAAGGGTGGCTACACCTTC.

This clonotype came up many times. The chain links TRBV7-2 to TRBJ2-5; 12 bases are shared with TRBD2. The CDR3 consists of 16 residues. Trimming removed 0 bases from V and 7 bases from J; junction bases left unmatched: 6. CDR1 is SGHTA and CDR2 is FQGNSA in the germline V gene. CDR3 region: CASSLATSGRSGTQYF. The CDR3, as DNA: TGTGCCAGCAGCTTAGCCACTAGCGGGAGGTCCGGGACCCAGTACTTC.

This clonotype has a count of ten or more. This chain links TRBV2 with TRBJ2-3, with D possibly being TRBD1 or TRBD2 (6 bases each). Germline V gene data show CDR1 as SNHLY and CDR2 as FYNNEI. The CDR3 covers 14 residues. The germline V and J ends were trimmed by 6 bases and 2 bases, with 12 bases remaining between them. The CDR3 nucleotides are TGTGCCAGCAGGGAGGGGGTACTCACAGATACGCAGTATTTT. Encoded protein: CASREGVLTDTQYF.

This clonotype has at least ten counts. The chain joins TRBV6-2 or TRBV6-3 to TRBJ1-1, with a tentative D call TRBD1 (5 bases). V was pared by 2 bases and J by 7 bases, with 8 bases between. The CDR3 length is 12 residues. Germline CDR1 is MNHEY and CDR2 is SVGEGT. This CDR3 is CASSYRGVEAFF. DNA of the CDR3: TGTGCCAGCAGTTACAGGGGAGTTGAAGCTTTCTTT.

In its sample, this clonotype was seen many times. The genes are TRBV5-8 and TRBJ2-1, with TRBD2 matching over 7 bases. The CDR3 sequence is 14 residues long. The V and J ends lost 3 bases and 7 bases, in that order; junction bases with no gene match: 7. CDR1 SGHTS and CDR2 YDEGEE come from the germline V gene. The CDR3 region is CASSSRLASNEQFF. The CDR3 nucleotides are TGTGCCAGCAGCTCTCGACTAGCATCGAATGAGCAGTTCTTC.

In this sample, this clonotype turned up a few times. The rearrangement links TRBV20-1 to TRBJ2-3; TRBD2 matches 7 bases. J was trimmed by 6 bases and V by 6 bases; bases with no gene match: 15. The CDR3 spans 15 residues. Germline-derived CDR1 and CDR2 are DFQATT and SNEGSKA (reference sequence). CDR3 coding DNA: TGCAGTGCAACTACTTTGGCGGGAGTGGGGGATACGCAGTATTTT. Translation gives CSATTLAGVGDTQYF.

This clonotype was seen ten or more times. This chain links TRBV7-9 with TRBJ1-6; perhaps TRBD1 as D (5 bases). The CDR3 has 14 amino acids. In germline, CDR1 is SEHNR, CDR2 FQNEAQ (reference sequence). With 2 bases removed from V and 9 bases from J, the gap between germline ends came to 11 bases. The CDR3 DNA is TGTGCCAGCAGCTTAAGTCAGGGAAGTTCACCCCTCCACTTT. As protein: CASSLSQGSSPLHF.

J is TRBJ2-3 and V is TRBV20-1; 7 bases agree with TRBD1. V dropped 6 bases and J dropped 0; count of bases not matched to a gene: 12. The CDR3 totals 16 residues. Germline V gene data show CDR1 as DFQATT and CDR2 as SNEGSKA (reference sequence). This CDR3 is CSATGELGPSTDTQYF. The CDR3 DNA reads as TGCAGTGCAACAGGGGAATTAGGCCCCAGCACAGATACGCAGTATTTT.

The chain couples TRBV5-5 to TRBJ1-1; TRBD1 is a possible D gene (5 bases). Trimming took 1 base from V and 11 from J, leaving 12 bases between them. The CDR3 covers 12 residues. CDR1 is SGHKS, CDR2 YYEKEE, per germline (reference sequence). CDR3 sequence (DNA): TGTGCCAGCAGCTTGTGGAACGGGGGGGCTTTCTTT. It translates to CASSLWNGGAFF.

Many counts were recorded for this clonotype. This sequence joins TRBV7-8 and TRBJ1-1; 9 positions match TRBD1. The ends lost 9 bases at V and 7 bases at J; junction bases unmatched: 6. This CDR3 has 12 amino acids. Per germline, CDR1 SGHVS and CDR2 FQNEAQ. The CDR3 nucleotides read TGTGCCAGTACAGGGGGCTATGATGAAGCTTTCTTT. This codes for CASTGGYDEAFF.